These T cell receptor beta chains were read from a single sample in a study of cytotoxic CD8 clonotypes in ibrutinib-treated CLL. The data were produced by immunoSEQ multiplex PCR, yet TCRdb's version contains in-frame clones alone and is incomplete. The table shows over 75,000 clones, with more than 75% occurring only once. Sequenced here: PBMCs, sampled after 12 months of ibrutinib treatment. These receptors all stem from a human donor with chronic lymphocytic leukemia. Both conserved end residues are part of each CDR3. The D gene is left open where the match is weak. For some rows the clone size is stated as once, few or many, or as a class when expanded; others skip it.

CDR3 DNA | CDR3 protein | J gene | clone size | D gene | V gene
TGTGCCATCATGGGGGGGAAGGCGGGCACTGAAGCTTTCTTT | CAIMGGKAGTEAFF | TRBJ1-1 | NA | NA | TRBV10-3
TGCGCCAGCAGCCAAGGGGACAGGGACATGGAAAAACTGTTTTTT | CASSQGDRDMEKLFF | TRBJ1-4 | NA | TRBD1 | TRBV4-1
TGTGCCAGCAGTTTATACGGAGGAACTGCTAATGAAAAACTGTTTTTT | CASSLYGGTANEKLFF | TRBJ1-4 | NA | NA | TRBV27
TGTGCCTGGAGTTCACTCTACGAGCAGTACTTC | CAWSSLYEQYF | TRBJ2-7 | NA | NA | TRBV30
TGTGCCAGCAGCTCACGGGACAGGCCAGGTGGCACTGAAGCTTTCTTT | CASSSRDRPGGTEAFF | TRBJ1-1 | NA | TRBD1 | TRBV7-2
TGTGCCAGCAGCCGGAGGGGGTTACACTCTGGAAACACCATATATTTT | CASSRRGLHSGNTIYF | TRBJ1-3 | NA | NA | TRBV11-3
TGTGCCAGCAGTTGGGGCGGGACAGATGAGCAGTACTTC | CASSWGGTDEQYF | TRBJ2-7 | few | NA | TRBV6-6
TGTGCCAGTAGTACCTGGGGGCTTTCTGAGCAGTTCTTC | CASSTWGLSEQFF | TRBJ2-1 | NA | NA | TRBV19
TGTGCCAGCAGTGAAAGGTTTCAGGACTCCAGCTCTGGAAACACCATATATTTT | CASSERFQDSSSGNTIYF | TRBJ1-3 | NA | NA | TRBV2
TGTGCCAGCAGTCACCGGGACAGACAGTACTTC | CASSHRDRQYF | TRBJ2-7 | few | TRBD1 | TRBV6-6
TGTGCCAGCAGTAATATCGGGACTGAAGCTTTCTTT | CASSNIGTEAFF | TRBJ1-1 | NA | NA | TRBV7-6
TGTGCCAGCAGGATAACAGGGGGTGGCGGCTACACCTTC | CASRITGGGGYTF | TRBJ1-2 | NA | TRBD1 | TRBV11-1
TGTGCCAGTGTGGCGGGGACGAACACCGGGGAGCTGTTTTTT | CASVAGTNTGELFF | TRBJ2-2 | NA | NA | TRBV19
TGTGCCAGCAGTGAAAGTGGGCGAAGCAATCAGCCCCAGCATTTT | CASSESGRSNQPQHF | TRBJ1-5 | NA | NA | TRBV2
TGTGCCAGCAGCTTACAGATGGGACAGGGAGGCACTGAAGCTTTCTTT | CASSLQMGQGGTEAFF | TRBJ1-1 | NA | TRBD1 | TRBV7-9
TGTGCCAGCTCACCGAACGGGAGGGGAACTGAAGCTTTCTTT | CASSPNGRGTEAFF | TRBJ1-1 | NA | NA | TRBV18
TGCGCCAGCAGCCCCGGGGACACTAGCACAGATACGCAGTATTTT | CASSPGDTSTDTQYF | TRBJ2-3 | NA | NA | TRBV5-1
TGTGCCAGCAGTTACTCGACCGGGGCCAATTCACCCCTCCACTTT | CASSYSTGANSPLHF | TRBJ1-6 | NA | NA | TRBV6-5
TGTGCCAGCAGCTCGGTAAGACATGAAGCTTTCTTT | CASSSVRHEAFF | TRBJ1-1 | NA | NA | TRBV6-6
TGTGCCACCAGCGGTAACATAAACACTGAAGCTTTCTTT | CATSGNINTEAFF | TRBJ1-1 | NA | NA | TRBV15
TGTGCCAGCTCACTCTCGGACTCTTACAACACTGAAGCTTTCTTT | CASSLSDSYNTEAFF | TRBJ1-1 | few | NA | TRBV18
TGTGCCAGTAGTATAGGTGGAGCCGGTCTGAGGGCAATGCAGTACTTC | CASSIGGAGLRAMQYF | TRBJ2-7 | NA | NA | TRBV19
TGTGCCAGCAGCGTAGCGGGCAGCGGGGGGACGAACACCGGGGAGCTGTTTTTT | CASSVAGSGGTNTGELFF | TRBJ2-2 | NA | TRBD2 | TRBV9
TGTGCCAGCAGCGTAGGTCTCCAAGAGACCCAGTACTTC | CASSVGLQETQYF | TRBJ2-5 | NA | NA | TRBV9
TGTGCTAGTGGTTCCGACGGGGATACGCAGTATTTT | CASGSDGDTQYF | TRBJ2-3 | NA | NA | TRBV12-5
TGTGCCAGCAGCTTAGACCTAGGGGCTGAAGCTTTCTTT | CASSLDLGAEAFF | TRBJ1-1 | NA | NA | TRBV7-9
TGTGCCTGGAGTGTAAGGATAGGAGACACTGAAGCTTTCTTT | CAWSVRIGDTEAFF | TRBJ1-1 | once | NA | TRBV30
TGTGCCAGCAGCCAAGTGAGGGAATCTGGGGCCAACGTCCTGACTTTC | CASSQVRESGANVLTF | TRBJ2-6 | NA | NA | TRBV4-2
TGTGCCAGCTCACCACCGTTGAGGGGCTCTGGGGCCAACGTCCTGACTTTC | CASSPPLRGSGANVLTF | TRBJ2-6 | once | NA | TRBV18
TGTGCCAGCAGCGTAGGGCTAGCGGGGGACACCGGGGAGCTGTTTTTT | CASSVGLAGDTGELFF | TRBJ2-2 | NA | TRBD2 | TRBV9
TGTGCCAGCAGCACAGGGGGGCGAGATCAGCCCCAGCATTTT | CASSTGGRDQPQHF | TRBJ1-5 | NA | TRBD1 | TRBV11-3
TGTGCCAGCAGCCAAGATCAGTACGGTGAGCAGTTCTTC | CASSQDQYGEQFF | TRBJ2-1 | NA | NA | TRBV4-2
TGTGCCAGCAGCCTCCGCCCCGGTGGACTAGGGTCCTACAATGAGCAGTTCTTC | CASSLRPGGLGSYNEQFF | TRBJ2-1 | NA | TRBD2 | TRBV7-6
TGTGCCATCAGGACAGGGGACTATGGCTACACCTTC | CAIRTGDYGYTF | TRBJ1-2 | NA | TRBD1 | TRBV10-3
TGTGCCAGCAGACCGGACAGGGTCTACAATGAGCAGTTCTTC | CASRPDRVYNEQFF | TRBJ2-1 | NA | TRBD1 | TRBV6-5
TGTGCAGGGTCGGGGGGGTCCTACGAGCAGTACTTC | CAGSGGSYEQYF | TRBJ2-7 | NA | TRBD2 | TRBV2
TGTGCCTGGAGTCAGGGGAGGGTCGACTATGGCTACACCTTC | CAWSQGRVDYGYTF | TRBJ1-2 | NA | NA | TRBV30
TGTGCCAGCAGCCTACATTCTAGCGGGGGGATCTACGAGCAGTACTTC | CASSLHSSGGIYEQYF | TRBJ2-7 | NA | TRBD2 | TRBV7-2